The next 12 T cell receptor beta chains were all read from a single sample in a study of cytomegalovirus exposure and HLA in healthy donors. The study ran its PCR with 60 Vbeta and 13 Jbeta primers. Measured with immunoSEQ multiplex PCR; TCRdb has only the in-frame clones, and not every one. The repertoire holds 150,000 to 200,000 clones, around 80% seen once, with 1.5% to 1.9% in the top ten. Specimen: PBMCs. The receptors originated from a man between 35 and 55 years old in good health and CMV-seronegative.

The rearrangement uses TRBV10-3 and TRBJ2-7; TRBD2 matches 8 bases. V gave up 0 bases and J gave up 3 bases; unmatched junction bases: 10. The CDR3 sequence is 17 residues long. Germline CDR1 ENHRY, CDR2 SYGVKD. The CDR3 sequence: CAISESGGGISGYEQYF. The CDR3, as DNA: TGTGCCATCAGTGAGTCTGGCGGGGGGATTTCGGGCTACGAGCAGTACTTC.

This rearrangement joins TRBV19 to TRBJ1-2; the match to TRBD1 covers 7 bases. The trim removed 4 bases at V and 5 bases at J, leaving 10 bases unmatched. Per the germline V gene, CDR1 is LNHDA and CDR2 is SQIVND (reference sequence). CDR3 length: 15 residues. DNA of the CDR3: TGTGCCAGTAGTACCTCAGGGGGTGCTACGTATGGCTACACCTTC. This codes for CASSTSGGATYGYTF.

The chain employs TRBV5-1 and TRBJ2-7, with D possibly being TRBD2 (5 bases). Germline V gene lookup returns CDR1 SGHRS and CDR2 YFSETQ. This CDR3 contains 19 residues. Trimming pared 4 bases from V and 3 bases from J, leaving 29 bases between. The CDR3 DNA is TGCGCCAGCAGCACCTTACCGGGCCCTGAGCTCCCGGGGAGCTACGAGCAGTACTTC. As protein: CASSTLPGPELPGSYEQYF.

The chain recombines TRBV19 with TRBJ2-2, with D perhaps TRBD2 (6 bases). The CDR3 totals 16 residues. Germline values: CDR1 LNHDA, CDR2 SQIVND (reference sequence). Trimming took 7 bases from V and 6 from J, leaving 21 bases between them. DNA of the CDR3: TGTGCCAGTATCCCGGCGGGACTCAAACGGGCCGGGGAGCTGTTTTTT. This sequence encodes CASIPAGLKRAGELFF.

There are a few counts of this clone. This chain links TRBV6-6 with TRBJ2-7; no definite D call. CDR3 size: 14 residues. Trimming shortened V by 6 bases and J by 2 bases, and 14 bases separated the two germline ends. Germline V gene data show CDR1 as MNHNY and CDR2 as SVGAGI (reference sequence). The CDR3 loop reads CASRNMARTYEQYF. The CDR3 DNA sequence: TGTGCCAGCAGGAACATGGCGAGGACCTACGAGCAGTACTTC.

V is TRBV14 and J is TRBJ2-7; 7 bases map to TRBD1. Per germline, CDR1 SGHDN and CDR2 FVKESK. The CDR3 consists of 14 residues. V lost 3 bases, J lost 1 base, and 3 bases stayed unmatched. CDR3 region: CASSHGTASYEQYF. The CDR3 DNA reads as TGTGCCAGCAGCCACGGGACAGCTTCCTACGAGCAGTACTTC.

The V gene is TRBV28, the J gene TRBJ1-2; perhaps TRBD1 as D (5 bases). This CDR3 region has 11 residues. The germline gives CDR1 MDHEN, CDR2 SYDVKM. Deletions cut 8 bases from V and 7 bases from J, with 11 bases between. CDR3 protein: CASRQTFGYTF. The CDR3 DNA reads TGTGCCAGCCGACAGACATTTGGCTACACCTTC.

The rearrangement uses TRBV5-1 and TRBJ2-5; TRBD2 matches 14 bases. Germline CDR1 SGHRS, CDR2 YFSETQ. Unmatched junction bases numbered 12, after V lost 1 base and J lost 4 bases. The CDR3 contains 19 residues. The CDR3 sequence is CASSLPGTSGSVEGETQYF. CDR3 nucleotides: TGCGCCAGCAGCTTGCCGGGGACTAGCGGGAGCGTGGAGGGAGAGACCCAGTACTTC.

This chain joins TRBV2 and TRBJ2-3, with D maybe TRBD2 (6 bases). The CDR3 is 15 residues long. Trimming cost V 7 bases and J 3 bases, with 17 bases left between them. CDR1 is SNHLY and CDR2 is FYNNEI in the germline V gene. CDR3 sequence: CASNARGRVTDTQYF. The DNA of the CDR3 is TGTGCCAGCAACGCGCGGGGCCGGGTGACAGATACGCAGTATTTT.

The gene calls are TRBV11-2 and TRBJ2-7; 9 bases fit TRBD1. Trimming took 0 bases from V and 4 from J; bases not matched to a gene: 7. Per germline, CDR1 SGHAT and CDR2 FQNNGV. The CDR3 is made up of 16 amino acids. This chain's CDR3 is CASSLEDGTGLYEQYF. The CDR3, as DNA: TGTGCCAGCAGCTTAGAGGACGGGACAGGGCTATACGAGCAGTACTTC.

The chain recombines TRBV4-2 with TRBJ2-1; D ambiguous. The CDR3 spans 13 residues. Trimming took 1 base from V and 1 from J, leaving 2 bases between them. CDR1 is LGHNA, CDR2 YNFKEQ, per germline. Here the CDR3 reads CASSQVSYNEQFF. The CDR3 region has the DNA TGTGCCAGCAGCCAAGTATCCTACAATGAGCAGTTCTTC.

V usage is TRBV4-1 and J usage is TRBJ2-2; 8 bases match TRBD2. CDR1 is MGHRA, CDR2 YSYEKL, per germline. The CDR3 runs to 17 residues. V lost 3 bases and J lost 0; bases outside the gene matches: 6. The CDR3 here is CASSQRGRGANTGELFF. Written as DNA, the CDR3 is TGCGCCAGCAGCCAGAGAGGGCGGGGGGCGAACACCGGGGAGCTGTTTTTT.